A selection of T cell receptor beta chains follows, all from one sample in a study of yellow fever vaccine responses in identical twins. Via MiXCR, TCRdb re-called the RT-PCR reads, giving one row per CDR3 protein. The data contain tens of thousands of distinct CDR3 sequences, roughly 73% of them singletons. The sample in question was T cells from blood (PBMCs), unsorted or a sorted subset (not recorded which), obtained before or after yellow fever vaccination (not recorded which). These receptors were collected from a woman aged 18-30 years who received the yellow fever vaccine. Both conserved end residues are part of each CDR3. D genes are given only for firm matches. Part of the rows lack a size; the others show once, few, many or a class for expanded clones.

clone size: NA; CDR3 length: 14; V gene: TRBV10-3; D gene: NA; J gene: TRBJ1-5; CDR3 protein: CAISRDNSNQPQHF; CDR3 DNA: TGTGCCATCAGCCGGGACAACTCCAATCAGCCCCAGCATTTT
clone size: NA; CDR3 length: 15; V gene: TRBV7-3; D gene: NA; J gene: TRBJ2-1; CDR3 protein: CASSPRRSSYNEQFF; CDR3 DNA: TGTGCCAGCAGCCCCCGGAGGAGCTCCTACAATGAGCAGTTCTTC
clone size: NA; CDR3 length: 11; V gene: TRBV29-1; D gene: NA; J gene: TRBJ2-7; CDR3 protein: CSVIVTVEQYF; CDR3 DNA: TGCAGCGTTATTGTGACAGTCGAGCAGTACTTC
clone size: NA; CDR3 length: 15; V gene: TRBV5-5; D gene: TRBD2; J gene: TRBJ2-1; CDR3 protein: CASSPTFLAGGEQFF; CDR3 DNA: TGTGCCAGCAGCCCAACTTTTCTAGCGGGGGGTGAGCAGTTCTTC
clone size: NA; CDR3 length: 16; V gene: TRBV5-1; D gene: NA; J gene: TRBJ2-3; CDR3 protein: CASSLSSPSSTDTQYF; CDR3 DNA: TGCGCCAGCAGCTTGAGTAGCCCATCGAGCACAGATACGCAGTATTTT
clone size: few; CDR3 length: 14; V gene: TRBV5-6; D gene: NA; J gene: TRBJ1-2; CDR3 protein: CASSLGGSVYGYTF; CDR3 DNA: TGTGCCAGCAGCTTGGGTGGCAGCGTCTATGGCTACACCTTC
clone size: NA; CDR3 length: 13; V gene: TRBV2; D gene: NA; J gene: TRBJ2-1; CDR3 protein: CATTRSSYNEQFF; CDR3 DNA: TGTGCCACAACTAGATCCTCCTACAATGAGCAGTTCTTC
clone size: NA; CDR3 length: 13; V gene: TRBV7-6; D gene: NA; J gene: TRBJ2-7; CDR3 protein: CASSLGSGYEQYF; CDR3 DNA: TGTGCCAGCAGCTTAGGGAGTGGCTACGAGCAGTACTTC
clone size: NA; CDR3 length: 14; V gene: TRBV10-3; D gene: NA; J gene: TRBJ1-2; CDR3 protein: CAISERGANYGYTF; CDR3 DNA: TGTGCCATCAGTGAGCGGGGCGCTAACTATGGCTACACCTTC
clone size: NA; CDR3 length: 15; V gene: TRBV11-3; D gene: TRBD1; J gene: TRBJ2-1; CDR3 protein: CASSLGQGAYNEQFF; CDR3 DNA: TGTGCCAGCAGCCTAGGACAGGGGGCCTACAATGAGCAGTTCTTC
clone size: NA; CDR3 length: 13; V gene: TRBV10-3; D gene: NA; J gene: TRBJ1-1; CDR3 protein: CAISESKDTEAFF; CDR3 DNA: TGTGCCATCAGTGAGTCGAAGGACACTGAAGCTTTCTTT
clone size: NA; CDR3 length: 13; V gene: TRBV2; D gene: NA; J gene: TRBJ2-4; CDR3 protein: CASFRNKQNIQYF; CDR3 DNA: TGTGCCAGCTTCCGGAACAAACAAAACATTCAGTACTTC
clone size: NA; CDR3 length: 13; V gene: TRBV12-3/TRBV12-4; D gene: NA; J gene: TRBJ2-1; CDR3 protein: CASKGRTYNEQFF; CDR3 DNA: TGTGCCAGCAAGGGACGTACCTACAATGAGCAGTTCTTC
clone size: NA; CDR3 length: 15; V gene: TRBV29-1; D gene: NA; J gene: TRBJ1-5; CDR3 protein: CSVSIQGNSNQPQHF; CDR3 DNA: TGCAGCGTATCGATACAGGGTAATAGCAATCAGCCCCAGCATTTT
clone size: NA; CDR3 length: 13; V gene: TRBV20-1; D gene: NA; J gene: TRBJ2-5; CDR3 protein: CSARPVGQETQYF; CDR3 DNA: TGCAGTGCTAGACCAGTTGGGCAAGAGACCCAGTACTTC
clone size: NA; CDR3 length: 15; V gene: TRBV12-3/TRBV12-4; D gene: TRBD2; J gene: TRBJ2-2; CDR3 protein: CASSPGLVITGELFF; CDR3 DNA: TGTGCCAGCAGCCCGGGACTAGTCATCACCGGGGAGCTGTTTTTT
clone size: NA; CDR3 length: 11; V gene: TRBV20-1; D gene: NA; J gene: TRBJ2-1; CDR3 protein: CSASRWNEQFF; CDR3 DNA: TGCAGTGCTTCAAGGTGGAATGAGCAGTTCTTC
clone size: NA; CDR3 length: 13; V gene: TRBV29-1; D gene: NA; J gene: TRBJ1-5; CDR3 protein: CSVEADSNQPQHF; CDR3 DNA: TGCAGCGTTGAAGCGGACAGCAATCAGCCCCAGCATTTT
clone size: few; CDR3 length: 15; V gene: TRBV29-1; D gene: NA; J gene: TRBJ1-1; CDR3 protein: CSVLRLGEGYTEAFF; CDR3 DNA: TGCAGCGTTCTCCGTTTAGGGGAGGGTTACACTGAAGCTTTCTTT
clone size: once; CDR3 length: 13; V gene: TRBV10-3; D gene: NA; J gene: TRBJ1-1; CDR3 protein: CAISETSGTEAFF; CDR3 DNA: TGTGCCATCAGTGAAACATCAGGAACTGAAGCTTTCTTT
clone size: NA; CDR3 length: 11; V gene: TRBV29-1; D gene: NA; J gene: TRBJ2-7; CDR3 protein: CSVEKGNEQYF; CDR3 DNA: TGCAGCGTTGAGAAGGGCAACGAGCAGTACTTC
clone size: NA; CDR3 length: 13; V gene: TRBV29-1; D gene: TRBD1; J gene: TRBJ1-5; CDR3 protein: CSEDRDSNQPQHF; CDR3 DNA: TGCAGCGAGGACCGGGACAGTAATCAGCCCCAGCATTTT
clone size: NA; CDR3 length: 13; V gene: TRBV10-3; D gene: TRBD1; J gene: TRBJ2-7; CDR3 protein: CAIRPGGTYEQYF; CDR3 DNA: TGTGCCATCAGACCAGGGGGCACCTACGAGCAGTACTTC
clone size: NA; CDR3 length: 14; V gene: TRBV7-9; D gene: NA; J gene: TRBJ2-3; CDR3 protein: CASSPRISTDTQYF; CDR3 DNA: TGTGCCAGCAGCCCCCGGATTAGCACAGATACGCAGTATTTT
clone size: few; CDR3 length: 15; V gene: TRBV19; D gene: TRBD1; J gene: TRBJ1-1; CDR3 protein: CASIASRGANTEAFF; CDR3 DNA: TGTGCCAGTATCGCAAGCAGGGGGGCGAACACTGAAGCTTTCTTT
clone size: NA; CDR3 length: 15; V gene: TRBV12-3/TRBV12-4; D gene: TRBD2; J gene: TRBJ2-1; CDR3 protein: CASSLGAGGPYEQFF; CDR3 DNA: TGTGCCAGCAGTTTAGGAGCGGGGGGGCCGTATGAGCAGTTCTTC
clone size: few; CDR3 length: 17; V gene: TRBV20-1; D gene: NA; J gene: TRBJ1-5; CDR3 protein: CSARDYGHPYSNQPQHF; CDR3 DNA: TGCAGTGCTAGAGATTACGGACACCCGTATAGCAATCAGCCCCAGCATTTT
clone size: NA; CDR3 length: 16; V gene: TRBV7-3; D gene: TRBD1; J gene: TRBJ2-1; CDR3 protein: CASSLLPGQVHNEQFF; CDR3 DNA: TGTGCCAGCAGCTTACTTCCGGGACAGGTCCACAATGAGCAGTTCTTC
clone size: NA; CDR3 length: 15; V gene: TRBV11-3; D gene: TRBD1; J gene: TRBJ2-1; CDR3 protein: CASSFVGQGHNEQFF; CDR3 DNA: TGTGCCAGCAGCTTTGTGGGACAGGGGCACAATGAGCAGTTCTTC
clone size: NA; CDR3 length: 13; V gene: TRBV29-1; D gene: TRBD2; J gene: TRBJ2-1; CDR3 protein: CSVGAGGYNEQFF; CDR3 DNA: TGCAGCGTTGGGGCGGGGGGGTACAATGAGCAGTTCTTC
clone size: NA; CDR3 length: 13; V gene: TRBV10-1; D gene: NA; J gene: TRBJ1-2; CDR3 protein: CASSEATNYGYTF; CDR3 DNA: TGCGCCAGCAGTGAGGCGACAAACTATGGCTACACCTTC
clone size: NA; CDR3 length: 13; V gene: TRBV19; D gene: NA; J gene: TRBJ2-1; CDR3 protein: CASSRDGYNEQFF; CDR3 DNA: TGTGCCAGTAGTAGGGACGGATACAATGAGCAGTTCTTC
clone size: NA; CDR3 length: 18; V gene: TRBV4-2; D gene: TRBD1; J gene: TRBJ2-2; CDR3 protein: CASSPETGQELNTGELFF; CDR3 DNA: TGTGCCAGCAGCCCCGAGACAGGGCAGGAACTAAACACCGGGGAGCTGTTTTTT
clone size: NA; CDR3 length: 13; V gene: TRBV20-1; D gene: NA; J gene: TRBJ1-1; CDR3 protein: CSARREGDTEAFF; CDR3 DNA: TGCAGTGCTCGCCGGGAGGGCGACACTGAAGCTTTCTTT
clone size: NA; CDR3 length: 17; V gene: TRBV7-6; D gene: TRBD1; J gene: TRBJ2-2; CDR3 protein: CASSLANRGLNTGELFF; CDR3 DNA: TGTGCCAGCAGCTTAGCAAACAGGGGGCTAAACACCGGGGAGCTGTTTTTT
clone size: NA; CDR3 length: 13; V gene: TRBV11-3; D gene: NA; J gene: TRBJ2-7; CDR3 protein: CASSLGSSYEQYF; CDR3 DNA: TGTGCCAGCAGCTTAGGCAGCTCCTACGAGCAGTACTTC
clone size: NA; CDR3 length: 14; V gene: TRBV28; D gene: NA; J gene: TRBJ1-5; CDR3 protein: CASSSSVGIQPQHF; CDR3 DNA: TGTGCCAGCAGTTCCTCTGTCGGCATTCAGCCCCAGCATTTT
clone size: NA; CDR3 length: 17; V gene: TRBV11-3; D gene: NA; J gene: TRBJ2-7; CDR3 protein: CASSSTGLTESSYEQYF; CDR3 DNA: TGTGCCAGCAGCTCAACCGGACTGACAGAGAGCTCCTACGAGCAGTACTTC
clone size: NA; CDR3 length: 17; V gene: TRBV10-3; D gene: TRBD2; J gene: TRBJ2-2; CDR3 protein: CAISADPRGLLAGELFF; CDR3 DNA: TGTGCCATCAGTGCCGACCCCCGGGGACTATTGGCCGGGGAGCTGTTTTTT
clone size: NA; CDR3 length: 16; V gene: TRBV14; D gene: TRBD2; J gene: TRBJ2-1; CDR3 protein: CASSPRPGLAENEQFF; CDR3 DNA: TGTGCCAGCAGCCCCCGTCCGGGACTAGCGGAAAATGAGCAGTTCTTC
clone size: NA; CDR3 length: 15; V gene: TRBV2; D gene: NA; J gene: TRBJ2-7; CDR3 protein: CASSELLGSAYEQYF; CDR3 DNA: TGTGCCAGCAGTGAATTATTGGGGTCAGCCTACGAGCAGTACTTC
clone size: NA; CDR3 length: 14; V gene: TRBV12-3/TRBV12-4; D gene: NA; J gene: TRBJ2-4; CDR3 protein: CASSPGLAKNIQYF; CDR3 DNA: TGTGCCAGCAGTCCGGGATTAGCCAAAAACATTCAGTACTTC
clone size: NA; CDR3 length: 13; V gene: TRBV12-3/TRBV12-4; D gene: NA; J gene: TRBJ2-3; CDR3 protein: CASSLRGAHTQYF; CDR3 DNA: TGTGCCAGCAGTTTAAGGGGGGCCCATACGCAGTATTTT